This is a list of T cell receptor beta chains from one sample in a study of blood T cell repertoires in COVID-19. The method was immunoSEQ multiplex PCR; TCRdb's version includes in-frame clones alone and lacks a portion of them. Among roughly 200,000 clones listed, 85% to 90% were seen once. The sequenced sample consisted of peripheral blood. The receptors were sampled from a woman in her 50s with COVID-19, enrolled during active disease. The conserved cysteine and the conserved F or W are not part of the CDR3 here. A clone size is listed for some rows: how often the clone was seen (once, few, many), or a class if it is expanded.

CDR3 | size | J | V
ASSMFTQTQGISNYGYT | once | TRBJ1-2 | TRBV19
ASSESWRGPYGYT | - | TRBJ1-2 | TRBV6-1
ASSTGPVQPQH | - | TRBJ1-5 | TRBV5-5
AWSPTGAREKLF | - | TRBJ1-4 | TRBV30
ASSLVGGSVNYGYT | - | TRBJ1-2 | TRBV7-2
ASNAGLSQPQH | - | TRBJ1-5 | TRBV19
SVSGTASGNTIY | - | TRBJ1-3 | TRBV29-1
ASSPTTAYNSPLH | - | TRBJ1-6 | TRBV4-3
ASSPFRTVNYGYT | - | TRBJ1-2 | TRBV3-1/TRBV3-2
ASSLQGRNSYEQY | once | TRBJ2-7 | TRBV27
ASSRKNARRRGEQY | - | TRBJ2-7 | TRBV3-1/TRBV3-2